One sample yielded the 16 T cell receptor beta chains listed below, sequenced in a study of T cells in Graves' hyperthyroidism and ophthalmopathy. Researchers took RNA transcripts and amplified the TCR beta CDR3 regions from them. The HTBI primer set drove a first-round RT-PCR of the TCR CDR3. From the multiplex PCR reads, TCRdb called clonotypes with MiXCR, one entry per CDR3 protein. The sample holds 600,000 to 700,000 distinct CDR3 sequences, about 15% seen once. Source material: blood. All receptors come from a woman aged 40 to 50 with Graves' ophthalmopathy.

This clonotype occurred a few times. V is TRBV7-2 and J is TRBJ2-7, with TRBD2 matching 12 bases. Germline V CDR1 and CDR2: SGHTA, FQGNSA. The trim removed 6 bases at V and 2 bases at J, leaving 5 bases unmatched. This CDR3 has 15 amino acids. The CDR3 here is CASRASGRATYEQYF. Written as DNA, the CDR3 is TGTGCCAGCAGGGCTAGCGGGAGGGCCACCTACGAGCAGTACTTC.

Ten or more counts support this clonotype. The V and J genes are TRBV12-3 or TRBV12-4 and TRBJ2-2; 15 bases map to TRBD2. J was trimmed by 5 bases and V by 6 bases; bases with no gene match: 7. There are 17 residues in the CDR3. The CDR3 DNA sequence: TGTGCCAGCAGCGCCAGGACTAGCGGGAGGGAAACCGGGGAGCTGTTTTTT. It specifies CASSARTSGRETGELFF.

The chain uses TRBV7-9 and TRBJ2-7; D might be TRBD1 (6 bases). With 5 bases removed from V and 6 bases from J, the gap between germline ends came to 20 bases. This CDR3 comprises 15 residues. Germline V gene sequence: CDR1 SEHNR, CDR2 FQNEAQ (reference sequence). CDR3 protein: CASSQFWGPVGEQYF. The CDR3 DNA reads TGTGCCAGCAGCCAATTTTGGGGGCCAGTCGGCGAGCAGTACTTC.

This clonotype was observed at least ten times. The CDR3 loop reads CASSDRLAGEETQYF. CDR3 DNA: TGTGCCAGCAGTGACAGGCTAGCGGGAGAAGAGACCCAGTACTTC. The V and J genes are TRBV2 and TRBJ2-5; 10 positions match TRBD2. The germline V gene encodes CDR1 SNHLY and CDR2 FYNNEI. The V and J ends lost 3 bases and 3 bases, in that order; junction bases with no gene match: 4. The CDR3 is 15 residues long. Looking up the rest from reference TRBV2 and TRBJ2-5 gives the full variable domain: EPEVTQTPSHQVTQMGQEVILRCVPISNHLYFYWYRQILGQKVEFLVSFYNNEISEKSEIFDDQFSVERPDGSNFTLKIRSTKLEDSAMYFCASSDRLAGEETQYFGPGTRLLVL.

This clonotype has at least ten counts. V and J are TRBV3-1 and TRBJ1-5; D unresolved. This CDR3 is 14 amino acids long. The V gene lost 0 bases and the J gene lost 0 bases, with 3 bases spanning the gap. Germline CDR1 and CDR2: LGHDT and YNNKEL (reference sequence). CDR3 in amino acids: CASSQEGSNQPQHF. The CDR3 DNA sequence: TGTGCCAGCAGCCAAGAGGGTAGCAATCAGCCCCAGCATTTT.

This clonotype was seen at least ten times. This chain uses TRBV6-1 with TRBJ2-7, with 8 bases aligning to TRBD1. Trimming removed 2 bases from V and 4 bases from J; junction bases left unmatched: 4. This CDR3 spans 14 amino acids. Germline lookup yields CDR1 MNHNS and CDR2 SASEGT. The CDR3 nucleotides are TGTGCCAGCAGTGAACAGGGGGCTATTTACGAGCAGTACTTC. Protein: CASSEQGAIYEQYF.

J is TRBJ2-5 and V is TRBV12-3 or TRBV12-4; TRBD1 is a possible D gene (5 bases). Trimming stripped 7 bases from V and 3 bases from J, with 15 bases between. This CDR3 comprises 14 residues. CDR3 DNA: TGTGCCAGCACCACACAGGAACAGGAAGAGACCCAGTACTTC. It specifies CASTTQEQEETQYF.

This clonotype was recorded at least ten times. The chain employs TRBV11-2 and TRBJ2-5; D might be TRBD1 (6 bases). V gave up 1 base and J gave up 2 bases, with 11 bases separating them. This CDR3 spans 15 amino acids. Germline CDR1 reads SGHAT; CDR2 reads FQNNGV. This CDR3 is CASSLVQGTQETQYF. The DNA for the CDR3 is TGTGCCAGCAGCTTAGTGCAGGGGACACAAGAGACCCAGTACTTC.

This clonotype was found once. This chain links TRBV20-1 with TRBJ2-7; 14 bases align to TRBD2. Germline V gene data show CDR1 as DFQATT and CDR2 as SNEGSKA (reference sequence). V was pared by 3 bases and J by 0 bases, with 13 bases of the junction left unmatched. The CDR3 is 19 amino acids. CDR3 amino acids: CSASDNGLAGGPNSYEQYF. CDR3 coding DNA: TGCAGTGCTAGCGATAACGGACTAGCGGGAGGCCCAAACTCCTACGAGCAGTACTTC.

This rearrangement joins TRBV11-2 to TRBJ1-2; 7 nucleotides agree with TRBD1. CDR1 is SGHAT, CDR2 FQNNGV, per germline. This CDR3 has 17 amino acids. V lost 4 bases to trimming and J lost 6 bases; unmatched junction nucleotides: 17. The CDR3 bases are TGTGCCAGCAGCTCCCGAAGGGCCGGGACAGACAGAGATGGCTACACCTTC. Residues: CASSSRRAGTDRDGYTF.

This clonotype has just a few counts. The chain employs TRBV5-1 and TRBJ2-2; D unclear. Looked up from germline, CDR1 is SGHRS and CDR2 is YFSETQ. The CDR3 has 12 residues. The V and J ends lost 5 bases and 5 bases respectively, with 7 bases between them. As DNA, the CDR3 is TGCGCCAGCAGGGTCCAGACCGGGGAGCTGTTTTTT. Encoded protein: CASRVQTGELFF. The variable domain in full, completed from reference TRBV5-1 and TRBJ2-2, reads KAGVTQTPRYLIKTRGQQVTLSCSPISGHRSVSWYQQTPGQGLQFLFEYFSETQRNKGNFPGRFSGRQFSNSRSEMNVSTLELGDSALYLCASRVQTGELFFGEGSRLTVL.

In its sample, this clonotype was seen a few times. This chain joins TRBV15 and TRBJ2-7; the D is unclear. CDR1 and CDR2 (germline): LNHNV, YYDKDF (reference sequence). This CDR3 has 14 residues. Between the trimmed V and J ends, which lost 6 bases and 1 base, there was a span of 13 bases. The CDR3 nucleotides are TGTGCCACCAGATCCCTCGGCAGTTCCTACGAGCAGTACTTC. It is translated as CATRSLGSSYEQYF. The variable domain in full, with the rest retrieved from reference TRBV15 and TRBJ2-7, is DAMVIQNPRYQVTQFGKPVTLSCSQTLNHNVMYWYQQKSSQAPKLLFHYYDKDFNNEADTPDNFQSRRPNTSFCFLDIRSPGLGDTAMYLCATRSLGSSYEQYFGPGTRLTVT.

This clonotype was detected many times. The chain carries TRBV7-2 and TRBJ2-7, with 10 bases matching TRBD1. Germline trimming cut 4 bases from V and 5 bases from J; bases unmatched to any gene: 5. Germline V gene sequence: CDR1 SGHTA, CDR2 FQGNSA. CDR3 length: 14 amino acids. In DNA, the CDR3 is TGTGCCAGCAGCTCGCCGGGACAGGGGAACGAGCAGTACTTC. Protein: CASSSPGQGNEQYF.

V and J are TRBV28 and TRBJ1-2; TRBD1 matches 9 bases. The CDR3 sequence is 14 residues long. Per the germline V gene, CDR1 is MDHEN and CDR2 is SYDVKM. The junction had 5 bases not matched to a gene; V was cut back by 7 bases and J by 2 bases. For the CDR3, the DNA is TGTGCCAGCACATCCGGGACAGGGAACTATGGCTACACCTTC. This codes for CASTSGTGNYGYTF.

This clonotype has just a few counts. V is TRBV4-3 and J is TRBJ1-2, with no clear D. This CDR3 spans 16 amino acids. Looked up from germline, CDR1 is LGHNA and CDR2 is YSLEER. Trimming stripped 0 bases from V and 2 bases from J, with 13 bases between. The CDR3 coding sequence is TGCGCCAGCAGCCAAGATCGACTCGGAGGGAACTATGGCTACACCTTC. Its translation is CASSQDRLGGNYGYTF.

In this sample, this clonotype turned up many times. This chain links TRBV12-3 or TRBV12-4 with TRBJ2-7; no reliable D call. CDR3 length: 15 amino acids. The V end was cut by 1 base, the J end by 2 bases, with 12 bases between. Written as DNA, the CDR3 is TGTGCCAGCAGTTTAGGGCGGAATAGCCCCTACGAGCAGTACTTC. Residues: CASSLGRNSPYEQYF.